This T cell receptor beta chain was sequenced for a study of Graves' ophthalmopathy and Graves' hyperthyroidism. This clonotype was observed many times. Its cognate antigen is unknown. Investigators amplified TCR beta CDR3 regions from RNA transcripts. The first-round RT-PCR employed HTBI primers together with the Qiagen OneStep RT-PCR kit. A multiplex PCR was then performed as the second round. In TCRdb, the multiplex PCR reads were re-called with MiXCR into one record per CDR3 protein. The table has about 220,000 distinct CDR3 sequences, 20% to 25% seen once. Those donors who had ophthalmopathy presented with moderate-to-severe activity, a CAS of ≥3, a NOSPECS of ≥4 and a duration under 3 months. Certain patients, namely those with other autoimmune diseases, uncontrolled infections, pregnancy or lactation, were excluded. General study findings and limits: Ophthalmopathy progression was predicted with approximately 68% sensitivity and around 72% specificity. Among thyroid clonotypes expanded above 0.001 frequency, most also appeared in blood.

The V gene's germline CDR1 is LNHDA and CDR2 SQIVND (reference sequence). CDR3 size: 17 residues. V gave up 6 bases and J gave up 6 bases; unmatched junction bases: 14. Sequenced sample: peripheral blood. The sequence came from a woman aged 45-65 years with Graves' ophthalmopathy. This chain connects TRBV19 to TRBJ2-2, with TRBD1 matching 9 bases. The CDR3 protein is CASSHTRPGQGSGELFF. DNA of the CDR3: TGTGCCAGTAGCCATACAAGACCGGGACAGGGTTCCGGGGAGCTGTTTTTT. Together with reference TRBV19 and TRBJ2-2, the CDR3 gives the full variable domain: DGGITQSPKYLFRKEGQNVTLSCEQNLNHDAMYWYRQDPGQGLRLIYYSQIVNDFQKGDIAEGYSVSREKKESFPLTVTSAQKNPTAFYLCASSHTRPGQGSGELFFGEGSRLTVL.